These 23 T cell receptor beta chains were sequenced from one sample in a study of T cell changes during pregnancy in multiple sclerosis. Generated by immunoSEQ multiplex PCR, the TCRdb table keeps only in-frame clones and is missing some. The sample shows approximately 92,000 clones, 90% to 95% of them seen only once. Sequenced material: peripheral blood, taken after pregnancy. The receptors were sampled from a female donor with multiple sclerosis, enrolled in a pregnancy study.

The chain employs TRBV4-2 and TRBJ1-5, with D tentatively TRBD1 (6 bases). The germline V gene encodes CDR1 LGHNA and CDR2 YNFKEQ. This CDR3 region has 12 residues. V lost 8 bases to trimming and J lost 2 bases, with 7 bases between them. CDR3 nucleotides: TGTGCCAGCCGACAGGGCAATCAGCCCCAGCATTTT. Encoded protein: CASRQGNQPQHF.

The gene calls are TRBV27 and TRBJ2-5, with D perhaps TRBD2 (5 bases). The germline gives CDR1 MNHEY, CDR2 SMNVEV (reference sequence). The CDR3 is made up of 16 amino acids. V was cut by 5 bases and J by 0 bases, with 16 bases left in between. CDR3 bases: TGTGCCAGCAGTCCGGAAGGAGGCAATAACCAAGAGACCCAGTACTTC. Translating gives CASSPEGGNNQETQYF.

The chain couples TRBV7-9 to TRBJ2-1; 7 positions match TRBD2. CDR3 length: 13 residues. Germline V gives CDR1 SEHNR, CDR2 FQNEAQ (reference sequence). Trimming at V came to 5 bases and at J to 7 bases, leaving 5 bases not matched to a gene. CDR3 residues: CASSRDYQNEQFF. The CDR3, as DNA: TGTGCCAGCAGCCGGGACTACCAAAATGAGCAGTTCTTC.

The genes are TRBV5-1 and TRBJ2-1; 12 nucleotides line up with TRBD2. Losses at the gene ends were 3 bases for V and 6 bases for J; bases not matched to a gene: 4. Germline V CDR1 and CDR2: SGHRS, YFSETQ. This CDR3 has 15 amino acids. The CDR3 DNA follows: TGCGCCAGCAGCTCCGGACTAGCGGGACCCAATGAGCAGTTCTTC. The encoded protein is CASSSGLAGPNEQFF.

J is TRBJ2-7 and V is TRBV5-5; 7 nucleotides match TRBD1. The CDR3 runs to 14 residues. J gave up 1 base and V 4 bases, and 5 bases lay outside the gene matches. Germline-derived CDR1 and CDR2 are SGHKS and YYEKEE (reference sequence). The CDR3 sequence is CASSPWTGSYEQYF. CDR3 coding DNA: TGTGCCAGCAGCCCATGGACAGGTTCCTACGAGCAGTACTTC.

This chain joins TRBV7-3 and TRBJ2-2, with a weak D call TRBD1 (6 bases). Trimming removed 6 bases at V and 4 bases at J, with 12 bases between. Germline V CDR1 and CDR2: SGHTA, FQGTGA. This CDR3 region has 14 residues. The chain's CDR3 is CASRYRAGTGELFF. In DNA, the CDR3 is TGTGCCAGCAGATACAGGGCGGGCACCGGGGAGCTGTTTTTT.

CDR3 in DNA: TGCGCCAGCAGCCAAGAAGAGAGTTACAATGAGCAGTTCTTC. Encoded protein: CASSQEESYNEQFF. The gene calls are TRBV4-1 and TRBJ2-1; D not resolved. Trimming took 0 bases from V and 4 from J, leaving 7 bases between them. Germline V gene sequence: CDR1 MGHRA, CDR2 YSYEKL. The CDR3 loop spans 14 amino acids.

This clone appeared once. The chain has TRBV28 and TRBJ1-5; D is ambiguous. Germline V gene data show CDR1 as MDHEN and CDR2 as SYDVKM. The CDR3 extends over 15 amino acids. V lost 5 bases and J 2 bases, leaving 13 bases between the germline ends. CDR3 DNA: TGTGCCAGCAGTGCCCCCCGGGGAGGCAATCAGCCCCAGCATTTT. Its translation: CASSAPRGGNQPQHF.

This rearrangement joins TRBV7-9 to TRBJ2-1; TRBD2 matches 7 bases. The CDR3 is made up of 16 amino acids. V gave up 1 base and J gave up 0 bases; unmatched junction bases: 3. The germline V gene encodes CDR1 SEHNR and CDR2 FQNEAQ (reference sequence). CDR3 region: CASSLGGRSSYNEQFF. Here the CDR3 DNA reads TGTGCCAGCAGCTTAGGCGGGAGAAGCTCCTACAATGAGCAGTTCTTC.

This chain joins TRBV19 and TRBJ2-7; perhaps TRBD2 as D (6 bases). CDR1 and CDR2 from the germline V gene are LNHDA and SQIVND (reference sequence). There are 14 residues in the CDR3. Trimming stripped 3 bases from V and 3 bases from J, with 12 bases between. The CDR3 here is CASSMGGAHYEQYF. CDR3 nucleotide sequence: TGTGCCAGTAGTATGGGGGGTGCACACTACGAGCAGTACTTC.

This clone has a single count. The CDR3 sequence is CASSFSDRSYNEQFF. CDR3 DNA sequence: TGTGCCAGCAGCTTTAGCGACCGCTCCTACAATGAGCAGTTCTTC. The genes are TRBV5-8 and TRBJ2-1; D possibly corresponds to TRBD2 (5 bases). Deletions cut 2 bases from V and 0 bases from J, with 9 bases between. CDR1 SGHTS and CDR2 YDEGEE come from the germline V gene. This CDR3 has 15 residues. The full variable domain, its missing parts supplied by reference TRBV5-8 and TRBJ2-1, is EAGVTQSPTHLIKTRGQQATLRCSPISGHTSVYWYQQALGLGLQFLLWYDEGEERNRGNFPPRFSGRQFPNYSSELNVNALELEDSALYLCASSFSDRSYNEQFFGPGTRLTVL.

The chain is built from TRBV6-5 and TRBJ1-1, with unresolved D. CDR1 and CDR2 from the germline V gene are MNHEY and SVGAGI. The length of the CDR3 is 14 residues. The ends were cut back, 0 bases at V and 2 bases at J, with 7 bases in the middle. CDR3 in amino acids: CASSYSALNTEAFF. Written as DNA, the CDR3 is TGTGCCAGCAGTTACTCGGCCCTTAACACTGAAGCTTTCTTT.

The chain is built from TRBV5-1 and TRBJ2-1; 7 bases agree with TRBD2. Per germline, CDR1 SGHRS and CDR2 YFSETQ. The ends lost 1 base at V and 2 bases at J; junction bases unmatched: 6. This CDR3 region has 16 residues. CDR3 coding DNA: TGCGCCAGCAGCTTGCTCGGGGGGAATACCTACAATGAGCAGTTCTTC. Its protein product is CASSLLGGNTYNEQFF.

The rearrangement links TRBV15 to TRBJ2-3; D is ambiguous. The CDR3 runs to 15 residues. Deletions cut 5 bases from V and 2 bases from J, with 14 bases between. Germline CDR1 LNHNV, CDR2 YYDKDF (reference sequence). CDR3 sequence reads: CATSPRQVITDTQYF. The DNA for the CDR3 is TGTGCCACCAGCCCAAGGCAGGTGATCACAGATACGCAGTATTTT.

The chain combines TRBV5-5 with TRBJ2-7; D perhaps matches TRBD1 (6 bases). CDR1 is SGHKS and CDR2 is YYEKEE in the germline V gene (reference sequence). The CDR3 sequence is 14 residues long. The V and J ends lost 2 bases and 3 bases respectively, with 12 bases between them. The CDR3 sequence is CASSFGAGDYEQYF. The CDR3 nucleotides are TGTGCCAGCAGCTTTGGGGCAGGGGACTACGAGCAGTACTTC.

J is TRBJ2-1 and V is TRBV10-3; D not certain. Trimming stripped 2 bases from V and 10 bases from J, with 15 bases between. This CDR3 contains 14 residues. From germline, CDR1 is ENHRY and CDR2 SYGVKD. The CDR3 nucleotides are TGTGCCATCAGTGAGGAAACCTCAGACTTGGAGCAGTTCTTC. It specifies CAISEETSDLEQFF.

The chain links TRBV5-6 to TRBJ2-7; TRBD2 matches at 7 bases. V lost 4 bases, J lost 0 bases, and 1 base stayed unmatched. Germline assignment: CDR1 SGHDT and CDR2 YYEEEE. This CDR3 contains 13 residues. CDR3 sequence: CASSPGGSYEQYF. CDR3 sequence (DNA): TGTGCCAGCAGCCCGGGAGGCTCCTACGAGCAGTACTTC.

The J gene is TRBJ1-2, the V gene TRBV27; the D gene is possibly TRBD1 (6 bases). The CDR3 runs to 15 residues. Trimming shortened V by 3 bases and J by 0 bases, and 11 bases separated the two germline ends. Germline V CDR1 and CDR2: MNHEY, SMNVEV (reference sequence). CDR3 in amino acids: CASSFSRGSNYGYTF. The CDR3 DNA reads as TGTGCCAGCAGTTTCTCCAGGGGATCTAACTATGGCTACACCTTC.

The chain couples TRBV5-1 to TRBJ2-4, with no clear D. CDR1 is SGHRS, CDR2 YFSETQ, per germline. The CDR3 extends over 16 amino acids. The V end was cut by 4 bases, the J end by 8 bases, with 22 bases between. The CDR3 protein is CASSNPTQSKMDIQYF. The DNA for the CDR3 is TGCGCCAGCAGCAACCCAACACAGTCTAAAATGGACATTCAGTACTTC.

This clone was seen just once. CDR3 residues: CASSSMGQGAYGYTF. The CDR3 DNA is TGTGCCAGCAGCTCCATGGGACAGGGGGCTTATGGCTACACCTTC. This chain joins TRBV7-7 and TRBJ1-2; 12 nucleotides align to TRBD1. Germline values: CDR1 SSHAT, CDR2 FNYEAQ (reference sequence). The CDR3 sequence is 15 residues long. V gave up 4 bases and J gave up 5 bases; unmatched junction bases: 5.

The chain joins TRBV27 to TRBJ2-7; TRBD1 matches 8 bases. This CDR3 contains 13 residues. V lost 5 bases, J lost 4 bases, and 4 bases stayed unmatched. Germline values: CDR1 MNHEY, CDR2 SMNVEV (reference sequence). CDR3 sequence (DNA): TGTGCCAGCAGTCCGCGGACAGGGTACGAGCAGTACTTC. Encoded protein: CASSPRTGYEQYF.

The CDR3 sequence: CASIPRTSGYEQYF. The CDR3 bases are TGTGCCAGTATTCCGCGGACTAGCGGGTACGAGCAGTACTTC. V usage is TRBV19 and J usage is TRBJ2-7, with 11 bases lining up with TRBD2. Germline CDR1 LNHDA, CDR2 SQIVND (reference sequence). This CDR3 is built from 14 residues. Trimming removed 7 bases from V and 4 bases from J; junction bases left unmatched: 6.

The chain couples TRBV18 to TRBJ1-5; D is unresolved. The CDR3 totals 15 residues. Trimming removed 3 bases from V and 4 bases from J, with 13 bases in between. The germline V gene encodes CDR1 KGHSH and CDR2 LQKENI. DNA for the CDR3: TGTGCCAGCTCACCCACAACATCAGCGAATCAGCCCCAGCATTTT. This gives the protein CASSPTTSANQPQHF.